This T cell receptor (beta chain) was recorded in a study of T-cell reconstitution after alpha-beta-depleted transplantation in children. Study-wide findings and caveats: Diversity and T-cell counts at one year after transplant derived mostly from new T cells.

In this sample, this clonotype turned up a few times. The antigen is unknown. The CDR3 contains 15 residues. With 5 bases removed from V and 4 bases from J, the gap between germline ends came to 17 bases. The V gene's germline CDR1 is KGHSH and CDR2 LQKENI. Unique molecular identifiers were incorporated into the prepared TCRbeta library. TCRdb re-called the PCR reads through MiXCR, storing one row per CDR3 protein. Of some 300,000 distinct CDR3 sequences detected, roughly 7.8% appear once; the ten largest clones hold approximately 8.2%. V usage is TRBV18 and J usage is TRBJ2-5, with D perhaps TRBD1 (5 bases). The receptor was isolated from a female patient between 2 and 10 years old who had a stem cell transplant for Fanconi anemia, so the T cells may come from the graft donor. Sequencing was performed on peripheral blood, taken 360 days after TCRalphabeta/CD19-depleted stem cell transplant. Here the CDR3 DNA reads TGTGCCAGCTCAGAAAACCAGGGTGACGGAGAGACCCAGTACTTC. It translates to CASSENQGDGETQYF.